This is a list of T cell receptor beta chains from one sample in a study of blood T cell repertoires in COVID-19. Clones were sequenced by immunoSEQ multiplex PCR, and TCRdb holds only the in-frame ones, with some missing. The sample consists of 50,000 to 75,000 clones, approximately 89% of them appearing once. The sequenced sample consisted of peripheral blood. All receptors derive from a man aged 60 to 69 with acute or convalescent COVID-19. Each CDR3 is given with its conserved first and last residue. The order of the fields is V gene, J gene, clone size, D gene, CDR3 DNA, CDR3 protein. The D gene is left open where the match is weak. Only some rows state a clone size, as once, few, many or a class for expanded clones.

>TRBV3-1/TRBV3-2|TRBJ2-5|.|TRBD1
TGTGCCAGCAGCCGCCAGGACAGGGGATACCAAGAGACCCAGTACTTC
CASSRQDRGYQETQYF
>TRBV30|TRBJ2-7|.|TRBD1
TGTGCCTGGAGTGATCGGACAGGGATGGACGAGCAGTACTTC
CAWSDRTGMDEQYF
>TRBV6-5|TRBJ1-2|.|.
TGTGCCAGCAAAGGACAGCTTCTTAACTATGGCTACACCTTC
CASKGQLLNYGYTF
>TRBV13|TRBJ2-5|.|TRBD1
TGTGCCAGCAGCTTAAGGGGACAGCACTTTGTCGGAATGGAGACCCAGTACTTC
CASSLRGQHFVGMETQYF
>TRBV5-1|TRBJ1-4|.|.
TGCGCCAGCAGCTTGTCAGGTTCCAATGAAAAACTGTTTTTT
CASSLSGSNEKLFF
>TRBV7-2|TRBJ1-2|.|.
TGTGCCAGCAGCCCGGGCGGGGGTAACTATGGCTACACCTTC
CASSPGGGNYGYTF
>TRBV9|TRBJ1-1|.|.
TGTGCCAGCAGCCCGCGCAGGGACATGAACACTGAAGCTTTCTTT
CASSPRRDMNTEAFF
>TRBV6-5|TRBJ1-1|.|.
TGTGCCAGCAGTTCCGGGGGGATTACTGAAGCTTTCTTT
CASSSGGITEAFF
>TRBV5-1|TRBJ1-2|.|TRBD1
TGCGCCAGCAGCTTGGGACAGGGGCTATATGGCTACACCTTC
CASSLGQGLYGYTF
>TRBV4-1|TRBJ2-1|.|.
TGCGCCAGCAGCCAAGCCCTTCTTGACAGAACCTCCTACAATGAGCAGTTCTTC
CASSQALLDRTSYNEQFF
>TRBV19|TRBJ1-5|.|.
TGTGCCAGTAGTAGGCGGTGGGATCAGCCCCAGCATTTT
CASSRRWDQPQHF
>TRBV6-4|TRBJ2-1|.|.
TGTGCCAGCAACAGGGAGGGTTTTGCGAATGAGCAGTTCTTC
CASNREGFANEQFF
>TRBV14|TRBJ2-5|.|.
TGTGCCAGCAGCCAAGATGTGATGCCAGTAGAGACCCAGTACTTC
CASSQDVMPVETQYF
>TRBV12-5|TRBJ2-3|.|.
TGTGCTAGTGGTTTGGTACATCAAACAGATACGCAGTATTTT
CASGLVHQTDTQYF
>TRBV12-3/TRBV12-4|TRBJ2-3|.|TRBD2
TGTGCCAGCAGCACCAGCGGGGGGCCTTCCTATTTT
CASSTSGGPSYF
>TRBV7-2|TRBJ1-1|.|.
TGTGCCAGCAGCTCTTCAAATGGGGCTATGAACACTGAAGCTTTCTTT
CASSSSNGAMNTEAFF
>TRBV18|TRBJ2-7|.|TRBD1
TGTGCCAGCTCACTACAATCGGGACAGGGGGGGTACGAGCAGTACTTC
CASSLQSGQGGYEQYF
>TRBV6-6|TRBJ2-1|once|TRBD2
TGTGCCAGCAGTCCCCGGGGGGGAGAGCAGTTCTTC
CASSPRGGEQFF
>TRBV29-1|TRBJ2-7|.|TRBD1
TGCAGCGTGGCCCCGGACAGGGGCTACGAGCAGTACTTC
CSVAPDRGYEQYF
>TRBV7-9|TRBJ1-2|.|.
TGTGCCAGCAGCTTAGGGGGGACACCCAACTATGGCTACACCTTC
CASSLGGTPNYGYTF
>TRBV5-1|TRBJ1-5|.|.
TGCGCCAGCAGCTTGTTTCCAGGAGGGCAGCCCCAGCATTTT
CASSLFPGGQPQHF
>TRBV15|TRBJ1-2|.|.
TGTGCCACCAGCAGGGGGGGAGGGGCAGATGGCTACACCTTC
CATSRGGGADGYTF
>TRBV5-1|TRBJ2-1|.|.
TGCGCCAGCAGCTTGAGTACTAGCTCCTACAATGAGCAGTTCTTC
CASSLSTSSYNEQFF
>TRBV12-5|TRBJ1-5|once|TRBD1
TGTGCTAGTGGCCAGGGACAGGAGAGGGCTCAGCCCCAGCATTTT
CASGQGQERAQPQHF
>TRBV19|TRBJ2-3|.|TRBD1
TGTGCCAGTAGGAACAGGGGGGAAGATACGCAGTATTTT
CASRNRGEDTQYF
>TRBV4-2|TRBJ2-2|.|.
TGTGCCAGCAGCCTGACACAGGCCGAGACCGGGGAGCTGTTTTTT
CASSLTQAETGELFF
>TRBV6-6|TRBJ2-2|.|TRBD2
TGTGCCAGCAGTTTGACAAGCGGGGGCACCGGGGAGCTGTTTTTT
CASSLTSGGTGELFF
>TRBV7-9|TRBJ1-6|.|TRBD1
TGTGCCAGCAGCATTGACAGGGTGCCTTCACCCCTCCACTTT
CASSIDRVPSPLHF
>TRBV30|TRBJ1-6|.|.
TGTGCCGGGACGACTAGCTCCTATAATTCACCCCTCCACTTT
CAGTTSSYNSPLHF
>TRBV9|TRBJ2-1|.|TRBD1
TGTGCCAGCAGCGCCGGGACAGGGATAGGTGAGCAGTTCTTC
CASSAGTGIGEQFF
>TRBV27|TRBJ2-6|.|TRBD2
TGTGCCAGCAGTCCTGGGAGGGGATTCTCTGGGGCCAACGTCCTGACTTTC
CASSPGRGFSGANVLTF
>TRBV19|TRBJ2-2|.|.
TGTGCCAGTAGTACCCTTGGGGGGGCAGGGATAGACACCGGGGAGCTGTTTTTT
CASSTLGGAGIDTGELFF
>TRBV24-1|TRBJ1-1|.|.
TGTGCCACCAGTGAGGCAGGGGCCGAAAATGAAGCTTTCTTT
CATSEAGAENEAFF
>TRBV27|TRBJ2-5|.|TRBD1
TGTGCCAGCAGAGGGACAGGAAAAGGGGAGACCCAGTACTTC
CASRGTGKGETQYF
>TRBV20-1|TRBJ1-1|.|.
TGCAGTGCTTCTAGACAGGCTGAAGCTTTCTTT
CSASRQAEAFF
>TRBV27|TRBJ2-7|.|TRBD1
TGTGCCAGCAGGGACAGGTTCAGCTCCTACGAGCAGTACTTC
CASRDRFSSYEQYF
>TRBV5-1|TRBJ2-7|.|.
TGCGCCAGCAGCCCGGACAATACGTACGAGCAGTACTTC
CASSPDNTYEQYF
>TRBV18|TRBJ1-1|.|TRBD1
TGTGCCAGCTCACGACGGGGACAGCAGAACACTGAAGCTTTCTTT
CASSRRGQQNTEAFF
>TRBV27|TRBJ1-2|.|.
TGTGCCAGCAGTCCCTCCCCCCGGGAAGGTATCTATGGCTACACCTTC
CASSPSPREGIYGYTF
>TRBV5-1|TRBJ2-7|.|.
TGCGCCAGCAGCTTTGTGGGGGGTCTAACCTACGAGCAGTACTTC
CASSFVGGLTYEQYF
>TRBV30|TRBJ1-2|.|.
TGTGCCTGGACTTCCCGGGGAGGCTATGGCTACACCTTC
CAWTSRGGYGYTF
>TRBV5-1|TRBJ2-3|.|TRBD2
TGCGCCAGCAGCTTGGGGCCGGGACTAGCGGGGACAGATACGCAGTATTTT
CASSLGPGLAGTDTQYF
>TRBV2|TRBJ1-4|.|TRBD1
TGTGCCAGCAGCGACTCTACAGGGGTTGAAAAACTGTTTTTT
CASSDSTGVEKLFF
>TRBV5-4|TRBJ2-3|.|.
TGTGCCAGCAGCTTAAGTGACTACCAGTATTTT
CASSLSDYQYF
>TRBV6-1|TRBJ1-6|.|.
TGTGCCAGCAGTGAAGGGACAAATTCACCCCTCCACTTT
CASSEGTNSPLHF
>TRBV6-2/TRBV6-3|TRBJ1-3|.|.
TGTGCCAGCAGTTATGGAGGGACTGGAAACACCATATATTTT
CASSYGGTGNTIYF
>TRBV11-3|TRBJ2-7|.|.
TGTGCCAGCAGCTTGCGGACTGAATACGAGCAGTACTTC
CASSLRTEYEQYF
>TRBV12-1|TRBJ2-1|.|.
TGTGCCAGCAGCACTCGACTAGCGGGGAGGTTAGCTTTTGAGCAGTTCTTC
CASSTRLAGRLAFEQFF
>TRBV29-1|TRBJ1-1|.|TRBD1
TGCAGCGCAGACAGGGGACTTAACACTGAAGCTTTCTTT
CSADRGLNTEAFF
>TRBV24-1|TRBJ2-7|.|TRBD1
TGTGCCACCAGTGAATGGGGAGACAGGGCGAGACAGTACTTC
CATSEWGDRARQYF
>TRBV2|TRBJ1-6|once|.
TGTGCCAGCAGTGAAGGGCGGATAAATTCACCCCTCCACTTT
CASSEGRINSPLHF
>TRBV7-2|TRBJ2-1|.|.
TGTGCCAGCAGCTTACAGTTCCCTTACAATGAGCAGTTCTTC
CASSLQFPYNEQFF
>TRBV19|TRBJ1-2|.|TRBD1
TGTGCCAGTAGCCTGACAGGGGGCGCCTATGGCTACACCTTC
CASSLTGGAYGYTF
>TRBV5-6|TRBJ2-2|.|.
TGTGCCAGCAGTTATGACACGAACACCGGGGAGCTGTTTTTT
CASSYDTNTGELFF
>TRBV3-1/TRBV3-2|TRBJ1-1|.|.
TGTGCCAGCAGCCAATCAGGGTACACTGAAGCTTTCTTT
CASSQSGYTEAFF